The 23 T cell receptor beta chains listed next were all sequenced from one sample in a study of blood T cell repertoires in COVID-19 (dated by TCRdb to the early 2020s). Libraries were made using the immunoSEQ multiplex PCR assay. In its TCRdb copy, this immuneACCESS table keeps in-frame sequences only and misses some clones. Where compared with another copy, unresolved V genes explain less than half of these, and the others have no known cause. The sample table contains 200,000 to 250,000 clones; only one count was recorded for around 89% of them. 6% to 6.5% of the sample lies in the top ten. The sample taken for sequencing was peripheral blood. The origin of the receptors is a woman in her 30s with COVID-19, enrolled during active disease.

This chain uses TRBV9 with TRBJ2-1, with 8 nucleotides matching TRBD2. CDR3 length equals 15 residues. The V gene end was trimmed by 0 bases and the J gene end by 2 bases; junction bases not matched to a gene: 1. Germline assignment: CDR1 SGDLS and CDR2 YYNGEE. CDR3 nucleotides: TGTGCCAGCAGCGTAGACGGGAGGGCCTACAATGAGCAGTTCTTC. This translates into CASSVDGRAYNEQFF.

This clone occurred a few times. V and J are TRBV2 and TRBJ2-2; D unclear. The CDR3 length is 15 residues. Trimming shortened V by 4 bases and J by 0 bases, and 9 bases separated the two germline ends. The germline V gene has CDR1 SNHLY and CDR2 FYNNEI. CDR3: CASSGAGSNTGELFF. DNA for the CDR3: TGTGCCAGCAGTGGGGCTGGGTCGAACACCGGGGAGCTGTTTTTT.

The rearrangement uses TRBV11-2 and TRBJ2-7; D call uncertain. Germline V gives CDR1 SGHAT, CDR2 FQNNGV. Trimming removed 0 bases from V and 2 bases from J, with 8 bases in between. The CDR3 length is 14 residues. The CDR3 spells CASSLDIQTYEQYV. CDR3 nucleotides: TGTGCCAGCAGCTTAGATATACAGACCTACGAGCAGTACGTC.

Only a few counts were recorded for this clone. The chain links TRBV11-3 to TRBJ1-1; no clear D gene. CDR1 and CDR2 (germline): SGHNT, YENEEA. V dropped 1 base and J dropped 1 base, with 4 bases sitting between them. This CDR3 region has 13 residues. The CDR3 here is CASSLGANTEAFF. As DNA, the CDR3 is TGTGCCAGCAGCTTAGGGGCGAACACTGAAGCTTTCTTT.

This chain links TRBV24-1 with TRBJ2-1, with D possibly being TRBD2 (5 bases). V lost 4 bases, J lost 4 bases, and 10 bases lay in between. Germline loops: CDR1 KGHDR, CDR2 SFDVKD. CDR3 size: 14 residues. CDR3 loop: CATSEPGSYNEQFF. The CDR3 bases are TGTGCCACCAGTGAACCGGGGTCTTACAATGAGCAGTTCTTC.

The V gene is TRBV28, the J gene TRBJ2-2, with a tentative D call TRBD1 (6 bases). Looked up from germline, CDR1 is MDHEN and CDR2 is SYDVKM. There are 15 residues in the CDR3. V gave up 6 bases and J gave up 5 bases, with 16 bases separating them. CDR3 DNA: TGTGCCAGCAGACCACAGGGACGTGATACCGGGGAGCTGTTTTTT. This sequence encodes CASRPQGRDTGELFF.

The chain carries TRBV5-8 and TRBJ2-3, with 7 bases matching TRBD2. V was clipped by 3 bases and J by 4 bases; unmatched bases: 8. Germline V lookup: CDR1 SGHTS, CDR2 YDEGEE. The length of the CDR3 is 15 residues. CDR3 loop: CASSSSGTGADTQYF. CDR3 bases: TGTGCCAGCAGCTCGAGCGGGACCGGGGCAGATACGCAGTATTTT.

The V and J genes are TRBV7-2 and TRBJ2-5, with 9 bases that match TRBD2. V trimming: 5 bases; J trimming: 1 base; junction bases outside the gene matches: 5. CDR3 size: 15 residues. Per germline, CDR1 SGHTA and CDR2 FQGNSA. Here the CDR3 reads CASSNVAGAQETQYF. CDR3 in DNA: TGTGCCAGCAGCAACGTAGCGGGGGCCCAAGAGACCCAGTACTTC.

The J gene is TRBJ1-1, the V gene TRBV3-1 (or the pseudogene TRBV3-2); weak D call: TRBD1 (5 bases). Looked up from germline, CDR1 is LGHDT and CDR2 is YNNKEL (reference sequence). Between the trimmed V and J ends, which lost 1 base and 5 bases, there was a span of 20 bases. The CDR3 totals 17 residues. This CDR3 is CASSQVLRGGSRTEAFF. The CDR3 nucleotides are TGTGCCAGCAGCCAAGTTTTGCGGGGCGGAAGTAGGACTGAAGCTTTCTTT.

The chain combines TRBV7-2 with TRBJ2-7; 11 bases are shared with TRBD2. Germline-derived CDR1 and CDR2 are SGHTA and FQGNSA. The junction had 9 bases not matched to a gene; V was cut back by 5 bases and J by 6 bases. CDR3 size: 15 residues. CDR3 in amino acids: CASSLGGTSGGEQYF. CDR3 coding DNA: TGTGCCAGCAGCCTAGGAGGGACTAGCGGCGGCGAGCAGTACTTC.

Comment on this clone: This sample includes further DNA sequences coding for the same CDR3. This chain links TRBV6-5 with TRBJ2-7, with TRBD2 as a possible D gene (6 bases). V was pared by 6 bases and J by 2 bases, with 11 bases between. Germline loops: CDR1 MNHEY, CDR2 SVGAGI. The CDR3 runs 13 residues. DNA for the CDR3: TGTGCCAGCAGGCCCGGGGGTCCCTACGAGCAGTACTTC. This gives the protein CASRPGGPYEQYF.

This clone was detected only once. The chain links TRBV12-3 or TRBV12-4 to TRBJ2-7, with D possibly matching TRBD2 (5 bases). The CDR3 extends over 13 amino acids. V was trimmed by 1 base and J by 5 bases, leaving 9 bases between them. CDR3 residues: CASSLGEGNEQYF. The CDR3 bases are TGTGCCAGCAGTTTAGGAGAGGGAAACGAGCAGTACTTC.

V gene TRBV4-3 combines with J gene TRBJ2-7; 8 bases are a match to TRBD2. The CDR3 consists of 21 residues. Per germline, CDR1 LGHNA and CDR2 YSLEER. Trimming removed 0 bases from V and 1 base from J; junction bases left unmatched: 20. CDR3 loop: CASSQEGVGRALGRKSYEQYV. The CDR3 bases are TGCGCCAGCAGCCAAGAAGGGGTCGGGAGGGCCCTCGGTAGAAAATCCTACGAGCAGTACGTC.

The rearrangement uses TRBV6-5 and TRBJ1-1, with D hard to call. The CDR3 loop spans 13 amino acids. Germline CDR1 is MNHEY and CDR2 is SVGAGI. Trimming pared 7 bases from V and 0 bases from J, leaving 9 bases between. The DNA of the CDR3 is TGTGCCAGCATTGGGCGCATGAACACTGAAGCTTTCTTT. Amino acid sequence: CASIGRMNTEAFF.

This clone was recorded once. The gene calls are TRBV11-2 and TRBJ2-5, with TRBD1 as a possible D gene (5 bases). Germline V lookup: CDR1 SGHAT, CDR2 FQNNGV. V was trimmed by 2 bases and J by 0 bases, leaving 10 bases between them. The CDR3 spans 15 residues. The CDR3 DNA reads as TGTGCCAGCAGCTTACTCAGGGCGAACCAAGAGACCCAGTACTTC. Its translation is CASSLLRANQETQYF.

The chain couples TRBV7-8 to TRBJ2-3; 7 bases are shared with TRBD1. J lost 6 bases, V lost 1 base, and 7 bases had no gene match. CDR3 length: 15 residues. Germline V gene data show CDR1 as SGHVS and CDR2 as FQNEAQ. The CDR3 region is CASSLVQGHRDTQYF. The CDR3, as DNA: TGTGCCAGCAGCTTAGTACAGGGGCATAGGGATACGCAGTATTTT.

The genes are TRBV19 and TRBJ2-3, with D possibly matching TRBD1 (6 bases). This CDR3 is 16 amino acids long. From germline, CDR1 is LNHDA and CDR2 SQIVND (reference sequence). Trimming removed 5 bases at V and 2 bases at J, with 17 bases between. CDR3 DNA sequence: TGTGCCAGTAGTTTCCCTACAACAGGGCCCACAGATACGCAGTATTTT. Protein: CASSFPTTGPTDTQYF.

J is TRBJ2-7 and V is TRBV5-4; TRBD1 is a possible D gene (6 bases). The V end was cut by 5 bases, the J end by 5 bases, with 8 bases between. The germline V gene has CDR1 SGHNT and CDR2 YYREEE (reference sequence). CDR3 length equals 11 residues. CDR3 nucleotides: TGTGCCAGCAGTTCAGGGGACGAGCAGTACTTC. The encoded protein is CASSSGDEQYF.

The chain carries TRBV4-1 and TRBJ2-3; 11 bases are shared with TRBD2. Losses at the gene ends were 5 bases for V and 0 bases for J; bases not matched to a gene: 4. The CDR3 is made up of 16 amino acids. From germline, CDR1 is MGHRA and CDR2 YSYEKL. The CDR3 reads CASSSWTSGSTDTQYF. The CDR3 DNA reads as TGCGCCAGCAGCTCATGGACTAGCGGGAGCACAGATACGCAGTATTTT.

V and J are TRBV3-1 (or the pseudogene TRBV3-2) and TRBJ1-6; 7 bases line up with TRBD1. This CDR3 has 13 residues. J was trimmed by 10 bases and V by 2 bases; bases with no gene match: 2. From germline, CDR1 is LGHDT and CDR2 YNNKEL (reference sequence). The CDR3 region is CASSQNRGSPLHF. DNA for the CDR3: TGTGCCAGCAGCCAAAACAGGGGATCACCCCTCCACTTT.

The chain recombines TRBV5-6 with TRBJ2-3, with 7 bases identical to TRBD1. V was clipped by 5 bases and J by 2 bases; unmatched bases: 8. This CDR3 is built from 15 residues. Germline V gene data show CDR1 as SGHDT and CDR2 as YYEEEE. The CDR3: CASSLTGHLTDTQYF. As DNA, the CDR3 is TGTGCCAGCAGTCTGACAGGGCATCTCACAGATACGCAGTATTTT.

The rearrangement joins TRBV10-3 to TRBJ1-1; D unclear. The CDR3 is 14 amino acids. Germline V gives CDR1 ENHRY, CDR2 SYGVKD. Trimming stripped 4 bases from V and 2 bases from J, with 11 bases between. The CDR3 loop reads CAISAVRDNTEAFF. The CDR3 DNA reads TGTGCCATCAGTGCGGTACGCGATAACACTGAAGCTTTCTTT.

The chain recombines TRBV19 with TRBJ1-3, with D uncertain. The germline V and J ends were trimmed by 1 base and 0 bases, with 10 bases remaining between them. The CDR3 runs to 16 residues. CDR1 is LNHDA, CDR2 SQIVND, per germline (reference sequence). For the CDR3, the DNA is TGTGCCAGTAGTATAGGGGCCGCTAACTCTGGAAACACCATATATTTT. Amino acids: CASSIGAANSGNTIYF.